This T cell receptor beta chain was sequenced for a study of blood T cell repertoires in COVID-19. Sequencing was performed with immunoSEQ multiplex PCR; in TCRdb, only in-frame clones are kept and a portion is missing. The sample has 30,000 or so clones, approximately 91% seen once. The germline V gene has CDR1 MGHRA and CDR2 YSYEKL. This CDR3 contains 13 residues. Trimming cost V 2 bases and J 6 bases, with 7 bases left between them. This receptor was taken from a man in his 60s with COVID-19, enrolled during active disease. Material: peripheral blood. The chain carries TRBV4-1 and TRBJ1-4, with D unresolved. The CDR3 nucleotides are TGCGCCAGCAGCCAAAACATCGATGAAAAACTGTTTTTT. Protein product: CASSQNIDEKLFF.